This entry is about one TCR beta chain. This specimen comes from a study of blood T cell repertoires in COVID-19. About the research overall: Nucleic acid was either cDNA or gDNA, and it came from T cells, B-cell-depleted T cells, or PBMCs.

The method was immunoSEQ multiplex PCR; TCRdb's version includes in-frame clones alone and lacks a portion of them. The sample consists of tens of thousands of clones, around 80% of them appearing once. Source material: peripheral blood. The receptor comes from a human donor in a cohort sampled during active COVID-19.

The CDR3: CASSLTSGGYGYTF. CDR3 nucleotide sequence: TGTGCCAGCAGCTTAACTTCAGGGGGCTATGGCTACACCTTC. The rearrangement uses TRBV7-3 and TRBJ1-2; 7 bases are shared with TRBD1. The V gene end was trimmed by 0 bases and the J gene end by 4 bases; junction bases not matched to a gene: 2. The germline V gene has CDR1 SGHTA and CDR2 FQGTGA. The length of the CDR3 is 14 residues. The whole variable domain, filled in from reference TRBV7-3 and TRBJ1-2, reads GAGVSQTPSNKVTEKGKYVELRCDPISGHTALYWYRQSLGQGPEFLIYFQGTGAADDSGLPNDRFFAVRPEGSVSTLKIQRTERGDSAVYLCASSLTSGGYGYTFGSGTRLTVV.